Listed below are T cell receptor beta chains from one sample, sequenced in a study of regulatory T cells in long-lasting Graves disease. TCRdb fed the multiplex PCR reads into MiXCR, producing one record per CDR3 protein. The sample lists 550,000 to 600,000 distinct CDR3 sequences, about 16% occurring once. A further study also used this sample, focusing on T cells in Graves' hyperthyroidism and ophthalmopathy.

Sequencing was performed on peripheral blood mononuclear cells (PBMCs), taken at new diagnosis, from a patient treated with antithyroid drugs. The source is a young man with Graves disease. Each CDR3 is given with its conserved first and last residue. The order of the fields is D gene, clone size, J gene, V gene, CDR3 protein, CDR3 DNA. D genes are given only for firm matches. Rows may omit the clone size; those that give it use once, few, many or a size class.

. many TRBJ1-1 TRBV5-1 CASSSGTPNTEAFF TGCGCCAGCAGCTCCGGGACGCCGAACACTGAAGCTTTCTTT
. . TRBJ2-7 TRBV27 CASSDEREQYF TGTGCCAGCAGCGACGAGCGCGAGCAGTACTTC
. few TRBJ1-6 TRBV25-1 CASSDSNSPLHF TGTGCCAGCAGTGACTCGAATTCACCCCTCCACTTT
. . TRBJ2-3 TRBV7-9 CASSFKGEIDTQYF TGTGCCAGCAGCTTTAAGGGGGAAATAGATACGCAGTATTTT
. many TRBJ2-1 TRBV5-1 CASSPERPQGNEQFF TGCGCCAGCAGCCCCGAACGACCTCAAGGTAATGAGCAGTTCTTC
TRBD2 . TRBJ2-7 TRBV20-1 CSARDPETSGSREQYF TGCAGTGCTAGAGATCCAGAGACTAGCGGGAGTCGAGAGCAGTACTTC
. many TRBJ1-4 TRBV10-3 CAISDLAANEKLFF TGTGCCATCAGTGATTTAGCTGCTAATGAAAAACTGTTTTTT
. . TRBJ1-1 TRBV5-1 CASSPRSGPRGTEAFF TGCGCCAGCAGCCCCCGTAGCGGCCCAAGGGGGACTGAAGCTTTCTTT
TRBD1 many TRBJ1-1 TRBV28 CASNYRGDYNTEAFF TGTGCCAGCAACTACAGGGGGGATTACAACACTGAAGCTTTCTTT
. many TRBJ2-5 TRBV20-1 CSARGSARRQETQYF TGCAGTGCTAGAGGCTCGGCTCGGAGACAAGAGACCCAGTACTTC
TRBD1 few TRBJ2-3 TRBV28 CASSPAGGSSDTQYF TGTGCCAGCAGTCCGGCAGGGGGCTCATCAGATACGCAGTATTTT
. many TRBJ1-2 TRBV3-1 CASSRPGTDLRGYTF TGTGCCAGCAGCCGCCCCGGAACAGATCTGCGAGGCTACACCTTC
TRBD1 . TRBJ2-3 TRBV28 CASSQTGAGGDTQYF TGTGCCAGCAGTCAAACAGGGGCAGGGGGAGATACGCAGTATTTT
. many TRBJ2-1 TRBV5-1 CASSLGLARYNEQFF TGCGCCAGCAGCTTGGGGCTAGCGCGGTACAATGAGCAGTTCTTC
. many TRBJ1-5 TRBV12-3/TRBV12-4 CASSFGAAQHF TGTGCCAGCAGTTTCGGGGCGGCCCAGCATTTT
TRBD2 many TRBJ2-5 TRBV20-1 CSASRTSEETQYF TGCAGTGCTTCCCGGACTAGCGAAGAGACCCAGTACTTC
TRBD2 . TRBJ2-3 TRBV20-1 CSATPGLAESTDTQYF TGCAGTGCTACCCCGGGACTAGCCGAGAGCACAGATACGCAGTATTTT
TRBD1 few TRBJ1-2 TRBV4-2 CASSVDRGYYGYTF TGTGCCAGCAGCGTCGACAGGGGATACTATGGCTACACCTTC
TRBD2 many TRBJ2-1 TRBV20-1 CSAGAGTSGANEQFF TGCAGTGCTGGAGCCGGGACTAGCGGAGCCAATGAGCAGTTCTTC
TRBD1 few TRBJ1-6 TRBV5-1 CASSSNPDRAGSPLHF TGCGCCAGCAGCTCGAACCCGGACAGGGCGGGTTCACCCCTCCACTTT
. . TRBJ1-4 TRBV7-2 CASSLTGWINEKLFF TGTGCCAGCAGCTTAACGGGGTGGATCAATGAAAAACTGTTTTTT
. many TRBJ1-1 TRBV9 CASSVGGGSNTEAFF TGTGCCAGCAGCGTAGGGGGGGGGAGTAACACTGAAGCTTTCTTT
. many TRBJ2-2 TRBV28 CASRPGVGTGELFF TGTGCCAGCAGACCAGGGGTAGGGACCGGGGAGCTGTTTTTT
. many TRBJ1-1 TRBV30 CAWSQGRSNTEAFF TGTGCCTGGAGCCAGGGACGGTCGAACACTGAAGCTTTCTTT
TRBD2 many TRBJ2-7 TRBV6-2/TRBV6-3 CASSRHGTSGRKVPRDLYEQYF TGTGCCAGCAGTCGACATGGGACTAGCGGGAGGAAAGTTCCGAGGGACCTTTACGAGCAGTACTTC
. many TRBJ1-1 TRBV5-6 CASSRAGTGGAEAFF TGTGCCAGCAGCCGTGCCGGGACGGGAGGGGCTGAAGCTTTCTTT
TRBD2 many TRBJ2-3 TRBV6-5 CASSYGLEADTQYF TGTGCCAGCAGTTACGGACTAGAGGCAGATACGCAGTATTTT
TRBD1 many TRBJ1-5 TRBV18 CASSHYRDSHNQPQHF TGTGCCAGCTCACATTACCGGGACAGCCATAATCAGCCCCAGCATTTT
TRBD2 few TRBJ2-5 TRBV6-2/TRBV6-3 CASSRGTSERETQYF TGTGCCAGCAGTCGAGGGACTAGCGAGCGAGAGACCCAGTACTTC
. . TRBJ2-3 TRBV7-2 CASSPEGGGWAFTQYF TGTGCCAGCAGCCCCGAGGGGGGAGGATGGGCATTTACGCAGTATTTT
TRBD1 few TRBJ1-5 TRBV5-6 CASSLAGGSQPQHF TGTGCCAGCAGCTTAGCAGGGGGCAGTCAGCCCCAGCATTTT
. few TRBJ2-2 TRBV5-1 CASSLETANTGELFF TGCGCCAGCAGCTTGGAGACTGCGAACACCGGGGAGCTGTTTTTT
. few TRBJ2-7 TRBV20-1 CSAEESSYEQYF TGCAGTGCCGAGGAGAGCTCCTACGAGCAGTACTTC
. . TRBJ2-1 TRBV7-2 CASSLWDTKYNEQFF TGTGCCAGCAGCTTATGGGACACTAAGTACAATGAGCAGTTCTTC
. . TRBJ2-1 TRBV3-1 CASSQEAGAYNEQFF TGTGCCAGCAGCCAAGAAGCGGGTGCCTACAATGAGCAGTTCTTC
TRBD2 few TRBJ2-5 TRBV6-1 CASWGLAAQETQYF TGTGCCAGCTGGGGACTAGCGGCACAAGAGACCCAGTACTTC
. few TRBJ2-2 TRBV10-3 CAISVDGTGELFF TGTGCCATCAGTGTAGATGGTACCGGGGAGCTGTTTTTT
TRBD1 . TRBJ1-5 TRBV12-3/TRBV12-4 CASSFLGGGQPQHF TGTGCCAGCAGTTTCCTAGGGGGCGGTCAGCCCCAGCATTTT
. few TRBJ2-3 TRBV29-1 CSVEDTRAGRPGGGIGRDTQYF TGCAGCGTTGAAGATACGCGCGCCGGGCGCCCCGGTGGCGGGATAGGGCGAGATACGCAGTATTTT
TRBD1 few TRBJ2-5 TRBV6-1 CASTQQGWYQETQYF TGTGCCAGCACTCAACAGGGGTGGTACCAAGAGACCCAGTACTTC
TRBD1 many TRBJ1-4 TRBV20-1 CSAVSGTGGRKLFF TGCAGTGCTGTCTCCGGGACAGGGGGACGAAAACTGTTTTTT
TRBD1 many TRBJ2-7 TRBV2 CASRSRTGAEGEQYF TGTGCCAGCAGATCTCGGACAGGGGCTGAAGGTGAGCAGTACTTC
. few TRBJ1-1 TRBV6-2/TRBV6-3 CACWGQGGTEAFF TGTGCCTGTTGGGGGCAGGGAGGGACTGAAGCTTTCTTT
. . TRBJ2-3 TRBV20-1 CSAAVGADTQYF TGCAGTGCCGCGGTGGGGGCAGATACGCAGTATTTT
TRBD2 . TRBJ2-5 TRBV19 CASPIAGETQYF TGTGCCTCGCCTATAGCGGGTGAGACCCAGTACTTC
TRBD2 . TRBJ2-2 TRBV7-2 CASSLRTSGNTGELFF TGTGCCAGCAGCCTACGGACTAGCGGGAACACCGGGGAGCTGTTTTTT
. . TRBJ2-7 TRBV30 CAWSGGFEQYF TGTGCCTGGAGTGGTGGCTTCGAGCAGTACTTC
. many TRBJ2-7 TRBV7-6 CASSRGAGGYEQYF TGTGCCAGCAGCCGGGGGGCAGGGGGGTACGAGCAGTACTTC
. many TRBJ2-7 TRBV6-1 CASSESGMVYEQYF TGTGCCAGCAGTGAATCAGGGATGGTCTACGAGCAGTACTTC
. . TRBJ1-1 TRBV12-5 CAGGPGGLANTEAFF TGTGCTGGTGGTCCCGGCGGACTTGCGAACACTGAAGCTTTCTTT
. few TRBJ2-1 TRBV25-1 CASSAYLGGSPYNEQFF TGTGCCAGCAGTGCCTACCTCGGAGGAAGCCCCTACAATGAGCAGTTCTTC
TRBD2 . TRBJ2-3 TRBV2 CASSGRTSRTNTDTQYF TGTGCCAGCAGTGGCCGGACTAGCCGCACCAACACAGATACGCAGTATTTT
. many TRBJ1-1 TRBV30 CAWSVRVGGNTEAFF TGTGCCTGGAGTGTACGGGTGGGGGGGAACACTGAAGCTTTCTTT
. . TRBJ2-5 TRBV28 CASSFQFGQETQYF TGTGCCAGCAGTTTTCAATTCGGCCAAGAGACCCAGTACTTC
TRBD2 many TRBJ2-5 TRBV20-1 CSARDPRTSGREETQYF TGCAGTGCTAGAGACCCTCGGACTAGCGGGAGGGAGGAGACCCAGTACTTC